The rows below give T cell receptor beta chains drawn from one sample of a study of T cell responses to AZD1222 COVID-19 vaccine. The table came from immunoSEQ multiplex PCR; TCRdb's copy has only in-frame clones and leaves some out. The sample consists of approximately 150,000 clones, 92% of them appearing once. Sequenced here: peripheral blood, sampled on day 0 of MenACWY control vaccination. The receptors were gathered from an adult in good health. CDR3s include the opening cysteine and the closing phenylalanine or tryptophan. Fields, in order: clone size, V gene, J gene, D gene, CDR3 protein, CDR3 DNA. A D gene is named only where the DNA matches it firmly. Expanded clones get a size class; other rows say once, few or many, or leave the size out.

few	TRBV4-1	TRBJ2-7	-	CASSQDQTAREQYF	TGCGCCAGCAGCCAGGACCAGACAGCGCGCGAGCAGTACTTC
few	TRBV4-3	TRBJ2-2	-	CASSQHTATGELFF	TGCGCCAGCAGCCAACATACAGCCACCGGGGAGCTGTTTTTT
-	TRBV4-3	TRBJ1-2	-	CASSQGNPVATYGYTF	TGCGCCAGCAGCCAAGGAAATCCAGTTGCGACCTATGGCTACACCTTC
-	TRBV28	TRBJ1-5	TRBD1	CASSQKADRSQPQHF	TGTGCCAGCAGCCAAAAGGCGGACAGGTCTCAGCCCCAGCATTTT
-	TRBV6-5	TRBJ2-7	-	CASSQVGTPLGEQYF	TGTGCCAGCAGTCAGGTCGGGACTCCCTTGGGAGAGCAGTACTTC
-	TRBV19	TRBJ1-1	-	CASSTAQGGWNTEAFF	TGTGCCAGTAGTACCGCACAGGGAGGCTGGAACACTGAAGCTTTCTTT
-	TRBV5-1	TRBJ2-2	-	CASSLEGAGELFF	TGCGCCAGCAGCTTGGAGGGGGCCGGGGAGCTGTTTTTT
-	TRBV5-1	TRBJ2-1	-	CASSLANGAGREGPFF	TGCGCCAGCAGCTTGGCAAACGGGGCAGGTCGTGAGGGTCCGTTCTTC
once	TRBV24-1	TRBJ2-7	-	CATSDYRVDGSYEQYF	TGTGCCACCAGTGATTACAGGGTGGATGGTTCCTACGAGCAGTACTTC
-	TRBV19	TRBJ1-5	-	CASSIQGPSNQPQHF	TGTGCCAGTAGTATCCAGGGACCAAGCAATCAGCCCCAGCATTTT
-	TRBV7-3	TRBJ2-2	-	CASSPGPMNTGELFF	TGTGCCAGCAGCCCCGGGCCAATGAACACCGGGGAGCTGTTTTTT
-	TRBV7-9	TRBJ1-6	-	CASSLGTGGSHSPLHF	TGTGCCAGCAGCTTAGGAACCGGAGGCAGTCATTCACCCCTCCACTTT
-	TRBV7-2	TRBJ2-5	TRBD2	CASSLARGLAGTGGTQYF	TGTGCCAGCAGCTTAGCCCGGGGACTAGCGGGAACGGGGGGGACCCAGTACTTC
-	TRBV7-2	TRBJ2-3	TRBD2	CASSLMSGGRAPDTQYF	TGTGCCAGCAGCTTAATGTCGGGCGGGAGGGCCCCAGATACGCAGTATTTT
-	TRBV19	TRBJ1-5	-	CASSIVGRNNQPQHF	TGTGCCAGTAGTATAGTGGGACGGAACAATCAGCCCCAGCATTTT
-	TRBV10-3	TRBJ1-5	-	CAIRDSGDQPQHF	TGTGCCATCAGGGATAGTGGGGATCAGCCCCAGCATTTT
-	TRBV15	TRBJ1-3	-	CATTYGYSGNTIYF	TGTGCCACTACCTACGGGTACTCTGGAAACACCATATATTTT
once	TRBV4-2	TRBJ2-7	TRBD2	CASSQGTSGRWVSYEQYF	TGTGCCAGCAGCCAAGGGACTAGCGGGCGTTGGGTCTCCTACGAGCAGTACTTC
-	TRBV4-2	TRBJ1-2	-	CASSQEPGPSGYTF	TGTGCCAGCAGCCAAGAACCGGGACCGAGCGGCTACACCTTC
once	TRBV9	TRBJ2-5	TRBD1	CASSITGTGVGETQYF	TGTGCCAGCAGCATTACCGGGACAGGGGTGGGGGAGACCCAGTACTTC
-	TRBV3-1/TRBV3-2	TRBJ2-7	-	CASSGGARAYEQYF	TGTGCCAGCAGCGGAGGGGCGAGAGCCTACGAGCAGTACTTC
-	TRBV18	TRBJ1-4	-	CASTPDGPANEKLFF	TGTGCCAGCACCCCGGACGGGCCAGCTAATGAAAAACTGTTTTTT
-	TRBV27	TRBJ2-7	-	CASSFSGAGVYEQYF	TGTGCCAGCAGTTTTTCGGGAGCCGGGGTGTACGAGCAGTACTTC
-	TRBV5-1	TRBJ2-7	TRBD2	CASSLSAGVSYEQYF	TGCGCCAGCAGCTTGTCAGCGGGGGTCTCCTACGAGCAGTACTTC
-	TRBV15	TRBJ1-2	-	CATSTEVNYGYTF	TGTGCCACCAGCACCGAAGTTAACTATGGCTACACCTTC
once	TRBV7-7	TRBJ2-1	-	CASSLGSASYNEQFF	TGTGCCAGCAGCTTAGGCAGCGCATCCTACAATGAGCAGTTCTTC
-	TRBV3-1/TRBV3-2	TRBJ1-4	-	CASSDRTAMNEKLFF	TGTGCCAGCAGCGACAGGACAGCCATGAATGAAAAACTGTTTTTT
-	TRBV12-3/TRBV12-4	TRBJ2-1	-	CASSQVYNEQFF	TGTGCCAGCAGTCAGGTTTACAATGAACAGTTCTTC
few	TRBV18	TRBJ2-7	-	CASSLDPYEQYF	TGTGCCAGCTCACTTGACCCTTACGAGCAGTACTTC
-	TRBV19	TRBJ1-2	-	CASSIKGGTGGYTF	TGTGCCAGTAGTATAAAGGGGGGAACGGGTGGCTACACCTTC
-	TRBV21-1	TRBJ2-7	-	CASSKGALLLTYEQYF	TGTGCCAGCAGCAAGGGGGCACTCCTCCTCACCTACGAGCAGTACTTC
-	TRBV18	TRBJ2-2	-	CASSRAKGRQSTGELFF	TGTGCCAGCTCACGAGCCAAGGGGCGGCAGAGCACCGGGGAGCTGTTTTTT
-	TRBV19	TRBJ1-1	-	CASSMRRTHEAFF	TGTGCCAGTAGTATGCGCCGGACCCATGAAGCTTTCTTT